This T cell receptor beta chain was identified during a study of blood T cells in healthy people across ages. Study-wide findings and caveats: Among long-lived donors, naive CD4+ cells were more numerous and diversity higher than in aged donors. While age rose, TCR beta diversity per million T cells dropped in a roughly linear way.

The CDR3 runs 12 residues. Germline V gene data show CDR1 as ENHRY and CDR2 as SYGVKD. V was cut by 5 bases and J by 7 bases, with 9 bases left in between. Alongside a J-beta primer mix, a sample-barcoded 5' primer served in a second PCR lasting about 7 to 12 cycles. Every cDNA was tagged by a template-switch adaptor with 12 random nucleotides. Each CDR3 protein is one row after TCRdb ran MiXCR on the 5' RACE reads. The sample includes over a million distinct CDR3 sequences, around 43% of them seen just once. Each donor supplied roughly 9.2 milliliters of peripheral blood. Comment on this clonotype: Antigen specificity is unknown.

The source is a woman aged 55-70 years in good health. The V gene is TRBV10-3, the J gene TRBJ2-1; D ambiguous. Specimen: blood. The DNA for the CDR3 is TGTGCCATCAGTTCTATTGATAATGAGCAGTTCTTC. Its protein is CAISSIDNEQFF.